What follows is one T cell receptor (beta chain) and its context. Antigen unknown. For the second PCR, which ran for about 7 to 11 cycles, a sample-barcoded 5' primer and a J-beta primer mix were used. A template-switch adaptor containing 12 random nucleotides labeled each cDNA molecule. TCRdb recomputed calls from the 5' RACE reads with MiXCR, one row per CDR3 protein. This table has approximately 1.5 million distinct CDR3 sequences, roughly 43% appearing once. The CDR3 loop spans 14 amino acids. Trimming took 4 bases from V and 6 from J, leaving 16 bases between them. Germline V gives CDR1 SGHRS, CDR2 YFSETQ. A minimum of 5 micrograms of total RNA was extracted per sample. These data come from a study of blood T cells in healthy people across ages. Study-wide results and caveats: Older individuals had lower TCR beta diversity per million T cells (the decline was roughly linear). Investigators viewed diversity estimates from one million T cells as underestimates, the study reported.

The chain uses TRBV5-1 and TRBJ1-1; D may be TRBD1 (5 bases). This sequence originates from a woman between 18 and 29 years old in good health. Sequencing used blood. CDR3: CASSPRRDVSEAFF. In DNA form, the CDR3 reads TGCGCCAGCAGCCCGAGGAGGGACGTCTCTGAAGCTTTCTTT. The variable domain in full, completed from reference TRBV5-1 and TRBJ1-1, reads KAGVTQTPRYLIKTRGQQVTLSCSPISGHRSVSWYQQTPGQGLQFLFEYFSETQRNKGNFPGRFSGRQFSNSRSEMNVSTLELGDSALYLCASSPRRDVSEAFFGQGTRLTVV.